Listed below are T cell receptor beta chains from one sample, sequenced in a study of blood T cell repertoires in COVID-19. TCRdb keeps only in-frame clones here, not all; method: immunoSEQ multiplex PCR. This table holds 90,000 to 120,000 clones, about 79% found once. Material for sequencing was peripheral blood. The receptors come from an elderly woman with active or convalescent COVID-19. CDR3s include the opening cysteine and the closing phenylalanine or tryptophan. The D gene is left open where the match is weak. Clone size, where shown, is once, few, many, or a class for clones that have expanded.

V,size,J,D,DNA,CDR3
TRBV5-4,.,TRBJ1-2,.,TGTGCCAGCAGCTTAATTGGAGGGCAGGGCTATGGCTACACCTTC,CASSLIGGQGYGYTF
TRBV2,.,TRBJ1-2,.,TGTGCCAGCAGTCCCTTAGCGGGTAACTATGGCTACACCTTC,CASSPLAGNYGYTF
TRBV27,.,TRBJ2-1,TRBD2,TGTGCCAGCAGTTCGGGACTAGCGGGGGGGATAAATGAGCAGTTCTTC,CASSSGLAGGINEQFF
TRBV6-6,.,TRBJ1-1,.,TGTGCCAGCAGTTACTCTGCGGAGAACACTGAAGCTTTCTTT,CASSYSAENTEAFF
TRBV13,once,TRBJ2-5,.,TGTGCCAGCAGCTCTCGACAGGAGCCCCGTCAAGAGACCCAGTACTTC,CASSSRQEPRQETQYF
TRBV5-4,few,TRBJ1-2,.,TGTGCCAGCAGCTTGGCCAAGAGATACTATGGCTACACCTTC,CASSLAKRYYGYTF
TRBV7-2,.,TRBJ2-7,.,TGTGCCAGCAGCTTAGGCAGGGTCCACGAGCAGTACTTC,CASSLGRVHEQYF
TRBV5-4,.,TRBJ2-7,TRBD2,TGTGCCAGCAGCCCACCGGGACTACCAGCCTACGAGCAGTACTTC,CASSPPGLPAYEQYF
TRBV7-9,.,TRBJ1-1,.,TGTGCCAGCAGCTTACAGGGGTTCACTGAAGCTTTCTTT,CASSLQGFTEAFF
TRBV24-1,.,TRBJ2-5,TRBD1,TGTGCCACCAGTGATTCCACAGGGGAAGAGACCCAGTACTTC,CATSDSTGEETQYF
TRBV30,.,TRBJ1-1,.,TGTGCCTGGAGTGTACGGGACACTTGGAACACTGAAGCTTTCTTT,CAWSVRDTWNTEAFF
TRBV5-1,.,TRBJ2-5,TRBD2,TGCGCCAGCAGCGAGATTAGCGGGGGGGCCTCGGAGACCCAGTACTTC,CASSEISGGASETQYF
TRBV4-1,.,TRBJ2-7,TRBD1,TGCGCCAGCAGCCCAGTGGGGCAGGGGGAATACGAGCAGTACTTC,CASSPVGQGEYEQYF
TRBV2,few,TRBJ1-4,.,TGTGCCAGCAGATGGGGCCTGTGGGAAAAACTGTTTTTT,CASRWGLWEKLFF
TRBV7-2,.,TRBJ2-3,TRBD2,TGTGCCAGCAGCTTCCGACTAGCGGGGAGCACAGATACGCAGTATTTT,CASSFRLAGSTDTQYF
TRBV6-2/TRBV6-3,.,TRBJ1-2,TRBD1,TGTGCCAGCAGTTACGACGACAGGGTGGGCTACACCTTC,CASSYDDRVGYTF
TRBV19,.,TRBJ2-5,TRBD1,TGTGCCAGTCAGAGAAGGACAGGGAAGGAGACCCAGTACTTC,CASQRRTGKETQYF
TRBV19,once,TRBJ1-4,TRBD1,TGTGCCAGTCGGAGACGCTATGCTGAAGATTTCGGGACAGGGATTGAAAAACTGTTTTTT,CASRRRYAEDFGTGIEKLFF
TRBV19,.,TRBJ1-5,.,TGTGCCAGTAGTATCATACAGGTTGATCAGCCCCAGCATTTT,CASSIIQVDQPQHF
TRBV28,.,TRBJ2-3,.,TGTGCCAGCAGTAACTCCGGGACACTGACGAGAAATACGCAGTATTTT,CASSNSGTLTRNTQYF
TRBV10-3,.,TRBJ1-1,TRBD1,TGTGCCATCAGTCCGGGACAGGGCCGGGCGGACACTGAAGCTTTCTTT,CAISPGQGRADTEAFF
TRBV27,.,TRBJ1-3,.,TGTGCCAGCAGTCACCAGGGAACTGGAAACACCATATATTTT,CASSHQGTGNTIYF
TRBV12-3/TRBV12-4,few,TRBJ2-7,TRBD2,TGTGCCAGCCGGGGGGATACCTACGAGCAGTACTTC,CASRGDTYEQYF
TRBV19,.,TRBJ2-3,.,TGTGCCAGTAGTATATCCCAGGCCATTCGCACAGATACGCAGTATTTT,CASSISQAIRTDTQYF
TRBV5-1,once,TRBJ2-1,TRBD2,TGCGCCAGCAGCCGGACTAGCCAAACCTACAATGAGCAGTTCTTC,CASSRTSQTYNEQFF
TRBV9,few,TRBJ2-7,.,TGTGCCAGCAGGGGTCGAAGCGGTTTAGCAGGCGAGCAGTACTTC,CASRGRSGLAGEQYF
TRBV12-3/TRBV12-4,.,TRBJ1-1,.,TGTGCCAGCAGTTTTGGGAGGGCCACTGAAGCTTTCTTT,CASSFGRATEAFF
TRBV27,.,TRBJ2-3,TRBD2,TGTGCCAGCAGACATCTAGCGGGGGGCGGTCGGGGAGATACGCAGTATTTT,CASRHLAGGGRGDTQYF
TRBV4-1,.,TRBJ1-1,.,TGCGCCAGCAGCCAAGGTAGGACAGTTGAAGCTTTCTTT,CASSQGRTVEAFF
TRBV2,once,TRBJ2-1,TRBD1,TGTGCCAGCAGTTACCGGGACAGGTACAATGAGCAGTTCTTC,CASSYRDRYNEQFF
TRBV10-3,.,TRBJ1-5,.,TGTGCCATCAGTGAAAATTTTGGAGGTCAGCAGATGGATCAGCCCCAGCATTTT,CAISENFGGQQMDQPQHF
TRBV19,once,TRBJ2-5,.,TGTGCCAGTAGTATCCCTTATCAAGAGACCCAGTACTTC,CASSIPYQETQYF
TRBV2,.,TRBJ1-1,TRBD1,TGTGCCAGCAATGGACAGGGTAGGACTGAAGCTTTCTTT,CASNGQGRTEAFF
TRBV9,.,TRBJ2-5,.,TGTGCCAGCAGCGTTACCGGAGTTGGAGAGACCCAGTACTTC,CASSVTGVGETQYF
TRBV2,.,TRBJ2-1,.,TGTGCCAGCAGAGACTGGCCCGGGGGGCAGTTCTTC,CASRDWPGGQFF
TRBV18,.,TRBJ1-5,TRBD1,TGTGCCAGCTCACCGCGAACCCGGACAGGGGGCAATCAGCCCCAGCATTTT,CASSPRTRTGGNQPQHF
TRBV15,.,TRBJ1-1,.,TGTGCCCCAAACAGGGAAGCTTTCACTGAAGCTTTCTTT,CAPNREAFTEAFF
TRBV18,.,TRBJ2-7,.,TGTGCCAGCTCGCGAGCACAGGGTGAGGGCTACGAGCAGTACTTC,CASSRAQGEGYEQYF
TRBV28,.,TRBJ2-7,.,TGTGCCAGCAGTTTATTCCCGGGAGAGGGTCGCTACGAGCAGTACTTC,CASSLFPGEGRYEQYF